This T cell receptor beta chain was identified in a study of regulatory T cells in long-lasting Graves disease. iRepertoire HTBI primers and Arm-PCR of CDR3 regions built TCR beta libraries. One entry per CDR3 protein results from TCRdb running MiXCR on the multiplex PCR reads. The table records about 500,000 distinct CDR3 sequences, 15% to 20% of them present only once. The table lists this clonotype with many counts. As for time point: newly diagnosed GD, antithyroid drugs for less than 3 months. Making the TCR library involved RNA that had been extracted from PBMCs. The junction had 8 bases not matched to a gene; V was cut back by 4 bases and J by 8 bases. Germline CDR1 and CDR2: SGHNT and YYREEE (reference sequence). CDR3 length: 16 amino acids. This same sample was also taken into another study, of T cells in Graves' hyperthyroidism and ophthalmopathy.

This TCR came from a man in his forties with Graves disease. The chain couples TRBV5-4 to TRBJ2-1, with TRBD2 identical over 14 bases. Sequences were derived from peripheral blood mononuclear cells (PBMCs), sampled at new diagnosis, from a patient treated with antithyroid drugs. DNA of the CDR3: TGTGCCAGCAGCGGGGGACTAGCGGGAGTAGCGGATGAGCAGTTCTTC. It codes for CASSGGLAGVADEQFF.